This T cell receptor (beta chain) was sequenced in a study of shared clonotypes between healthy human individuals. Study in general: The composition of the donors was a couple of women and three men aged 18 to 49.

Profiled with immunoSEQ multiplex PCR; TCRdb holds only in-frame clones, not every one. Of about 490,000 clones in the sample, roughly 85% were seen once. CDR3 length equals 15 residues. The J segment lost 5 bases and the V segment lost 2 bases, leaving 6 bases of the junction unmatched. Germline values: CDR1 SEHNR, CDR2 FQNEAQ (reference sequence). Study-wide results and limits: Specimens sampled were limited to blood, with tissue repertoires likely differing.

About this clone: What it recognizes is unknown.

The V call is TRBV7-9, the J call TRBJ2-7; 10 bases are a match to TRBD2. Specimen: PBMCs. The sequence was obtained from a woman aged 40 to 49 in good health. Some clones in this sample may be carry-over from other donors' samples. The CDR3 DNA reads TGTGCCAGCAGCTTATCGTCTAGCGGGGGCAACGAGCAGTACTTC. It codes for CASSLSSSGGNEQYF.